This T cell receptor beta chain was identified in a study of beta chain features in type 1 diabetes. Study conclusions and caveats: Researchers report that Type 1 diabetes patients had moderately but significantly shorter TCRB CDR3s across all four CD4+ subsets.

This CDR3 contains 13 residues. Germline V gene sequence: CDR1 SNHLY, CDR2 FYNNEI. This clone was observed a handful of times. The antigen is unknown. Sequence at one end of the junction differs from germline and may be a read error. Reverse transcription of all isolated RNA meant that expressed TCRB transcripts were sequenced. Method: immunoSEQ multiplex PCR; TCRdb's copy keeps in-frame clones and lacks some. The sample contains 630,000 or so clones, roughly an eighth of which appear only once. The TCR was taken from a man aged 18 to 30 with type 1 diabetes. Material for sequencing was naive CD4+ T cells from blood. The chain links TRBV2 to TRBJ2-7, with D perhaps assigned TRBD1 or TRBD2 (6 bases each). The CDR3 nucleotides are TGTGCCAGCAGGGAAGGGGGGAAGTACGAGCAGTACTTC. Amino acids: CASREGGKYEQYF.